The 2 T cell receptor beta chains presented below share a single source sample, sequenced in a study of T-cell reconstitution after alpha-beta-depleted transplantation in children. Unique molecular identifiers were built into the TCRbeta library. TCRdb re-called the PCR reads through MiXCR, storing one row per CDR3 protein. This table holds approximately 640,000 distinct CDR3 sequences, about 15% found once. This specimen was PBMCs from the stem cell graft donor, taken from the stem cell graft. The receptors derive from a human donor who donated a stem cell graft to a child with acute myeloid leukemia.

This clonotype appeared many times. In nucleotides, the CDR3 is TGCAGTGCTAGAGATCGGCTAACCCTTAGCACAGATACGCAGTATTTT. It translates to CSARDRLTLSTDTQYF. This chain joins TRBV20-1 and TRBJ2-3; no reliable D call. CDR1 DFQATT and CDR2 SNEGSKA come from the germline V gene (reference sequence). The CDR3 is made up of 16 amino acids. Trimming took 0 bases from V and 0 from J, leaving 13 bases between them.

This clonotype was counted ten times or more. The chain employs TRBV5-1 and TRBJ2-4; possible D gene TRBD2, 6 bases. In germline, CDR1 is SGHRS, CDR2 YFSETQ. V lost 3 bases and J lost 7, with 20 bases in between. The CDR3 covers 16 residues. In DNA form, the CDR3 reads TGCGCCAGCAGCTCCAACGGCGGGAATTCGGGGAACATTCAGTACTTC. Protein sequence: CASSSNGGNSGNIQYF.